This T cell receptor (beta chain) was sequenced in a study of T cells in Graves' hyperthyroidism and ophthalmopathy. The investigators amplified TCR beta CDR3 regions from RNA transcripts. With the HTBI primer set, the TCR CDR3 went through a first round of RT-PCR. TCRdb independently ran MiXCR on the multiplex PCR reads; one entry per CDR3 protein. The sample comprises more than 250,000 distinct CDR3 sequences, approximately 14% of which are singletons, and over 25% rests with the top ten. Hyperthyroidism patients were newly diagnosed, had disease duration under 2 months, and were aged 18 to 65 years. Diagnoses rested on clinical symptoms, serum thyroxine and TRAb, thyroid ultrasound and orbital computed tomography. Whole-study findings and limits: Median prediction lead before ophthalmopathy onset was 6.5 months with the model. Blood samples included most of the expanded thyroid clonotypes exceeding 0.001.

On this clonotype itself: Antigen: not known.

The sequence was obtained from a woman between 45 and 65 years old with Graves' hyperthyroidism that later progressed to Graves' ophthalmopathy. Sequencing was done on a sample of blood.

The CDR3 reads CASKVSGTSNEKLFF. CDR3 coding DNA: TGCGCCAGCAAGGTGTCCGGGACCTCTAATGAAAAACTGTTTTTT. V is TRBV5-1 and J is TRBJ1-4; D may be TRBD1 (5 bases). Trimming stripped 6 bases from V and 3 bases from J, with 15 bases between. This CDR3 is 15 amino acids long. Per the germline V gene, CDR1 is SGHRS and CDR2 is YFSETQ. Supplemented by reference TRBV5-1 and TRBJ1-4, the full variable domain reads KAGVTQTPRYLIKTRGQQVTLSCSPISGHRSVSWYQQTPGQGLQFLFEYFSETQRNKGNFPGRFSGRQFSNSRSEMNVSTLELGDSALYLCASKVSGTSNEKLFFGSGTQLSVL.